This TCR beta chain was found in a study of blood T cell repertoires in COVID-19. On the study more broadly: Acute and convalescent COVID-19 specimens originated in the United States, Italy and Spain. T cells, B-cell-depleted T cells, or PBMCs supplied cDNA or gDNA.

This CDR3 comprises 16 residues. With 4 bases clipped from V and 0 bases from J, the junction kept 10 bases outside the gene matches. Germline V CDR1 and CDR2: SGHDT, YYEEEE. Original processing notes: Amplifying reference gene primers gave estimates of nucleated cell counts. The table came from immunoSEQ multiplex PCR; TCRdb's copy has only in-frame clones and leaves some out. That table supplies the V and J calls and clone size; D and trimming were determined from the DNA. The sample yields 380,000 or so clones, 89% seen once. Source material: peripheral blood. The chain carries TRBV5-6 and TRBJ2-7; TRBD2 matches 7 bases. This TCR came from a man in his forties with acute or convalescent COVID-19. The CDR3 sequence is CASSEAGRRSSYEQYF. CDR3 nucleotide sequence: TGTGCCAGCAGCGAGGCCGGGAGGCGTAGCTCCTACGAGCAGTACTTC.